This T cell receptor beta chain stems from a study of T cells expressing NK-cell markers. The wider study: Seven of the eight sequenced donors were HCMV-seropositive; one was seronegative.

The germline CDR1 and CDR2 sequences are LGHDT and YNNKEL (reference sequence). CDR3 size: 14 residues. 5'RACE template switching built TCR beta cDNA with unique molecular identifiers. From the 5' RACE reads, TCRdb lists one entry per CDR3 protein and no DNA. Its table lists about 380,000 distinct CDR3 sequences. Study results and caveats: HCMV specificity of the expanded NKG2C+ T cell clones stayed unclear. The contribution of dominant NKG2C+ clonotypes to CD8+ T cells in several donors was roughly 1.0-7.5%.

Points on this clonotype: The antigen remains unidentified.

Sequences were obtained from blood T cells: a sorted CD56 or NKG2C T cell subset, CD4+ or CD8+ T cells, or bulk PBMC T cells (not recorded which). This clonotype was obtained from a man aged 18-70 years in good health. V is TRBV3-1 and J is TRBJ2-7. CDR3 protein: CASSPRWKIYEQYF.